This T cell receptor (beta chain) was recovered during a study of blood T cell repertoires in COVID-19. Study-wide background: Samples representing acute and convalescent COVID-19 were sourced from the United States, Italy and Spain.

Unmatched junction bases numbered 4, after V lost 4 bases and J lost 7 bases. Germline V CDR1 and CDR2: GTSNPN, SVGIG (reference sequence). CDR3 size: 12 residues. In the source study's methods: Researchers report that nucleated cell counts were estimated from reference gene primer amplification. TCRdb's copy holds only in-frame clones and misses some; the assay was immunoSEQ multiplex PCR. V, J and clone size reflect that table, while D and trimming were determined from the DNA. The profile shows 150,000 to 200,000 clones, 75% to 90% of them singletons. The chain carries TRBV30 and TRBJ2-1, with TRBD2 matching 7 bases. This clonotype originated in a man aged 55 to 69 with acute or convalescent COVID-19. The sequencing sample was made of peripheral blood. The CDR3 protein is CAWTIGGNEQFF. As DNA, the CDR3 is TGTGCCTGGACGATCGGGGGGAATGAGCAGTTCTTC. Together with reference TRBV30 and TRBJ2-1, the CDR3 gives the full variable domain: SQTIHQWPATLVQPVGSPLSLECTVEGTSNPNLYWYRQAAGRGLQLLFYSVGIGQISSEVPQNLSASRPQDRQFILSSKKLLLSDSGFYLCAWTIGGNEQFFGPGTRLTVL.